The T cell receptor (beta chain) under discussion was sequenced for a study of siplizumab effects on memory and regulatory T cells. Trimming pared 7 bases from V and 6 bases from J, leaving 22 bases between. Germline V gene lookup returns CDR1 MNHNS and CDR2 SASEGT. The CDR3 sequence is 15 residues long. Measured with immunoSEQ multiplex PCR; TCRdb has only the in-frame clones, and not every one. The sample has some 97,000 clones, 91% seen once; the top ten hold 2.5% to 3%. The chain is built from TRBV6-1 and TRBJ2-7, with D perhaps given as TRBD1 or TRBD2 (5 bases each). Sample: CD4+ T cells sorted from blood. The sequence was collected from a human donor in good health. Some clones in this sample may be carry-over from other donors' samples. The CDR3 nucleotides read TGTGCCAGCATGCCCTATAGGGGCAAGGCGGGCGAGCAGTACTTC. Translating gives CASMPYRGKAGEQYF.